These 25 T cell receptor beta chains originate from one sample sequenced in a study of Graves' ophthalmopathy and Graves' hyperthyroidism. Amplification targeted the TCR beta CDR3 regions, with RNA transcripts as the source material. RT-PCR in the first round used HTBI primers; a second-round multiplex PCR followed. TCRdb ran MiXCR on the multiplex PCR reads and lists one entry per CDR3 protein. The top ten clones hold roughly 45% of a sample with 740,000 or so distinct CDR3 sequences, approximately 40% of them seen once. The sample consisted of peripheral blood. The receptors shown here come from an adult man with Graves' ophthalmopathy.

Concerning this clonotype: This clone may be a read error of a much larger clone one base away. The genes are TRBV7-3 and TRBJ1-1; no reliable D call. Germline V gene sequence: CDR1 SGHTA, CDR2 FQGTGA. CDR3 size: 13 residues. With 5 bases removed from V and 3 bases from J, the gap between germline ends came to 10 bases. This CDR3 is CASSTESHTEAFF. CDR3 DNA sequence: TGTGCCAGCAGCACCGAAAGCCACACTGAAGCTTTCTTT.

This chain connects TRBV2 to TRBJ2-5; tentatively, D is TRBD2 (6 bases). From germline, CDR1 is SNHLY and CDR2 FYNNEI. The V end lost 7 bases, the J end lost 4 bases, and 16 bases lay between the germline ends. The CDR3 consists of 14 residues. The CDR3 DNA sequence: TGTGCCAGCATTCGTCGGGGGATTATAGAGACCCAGTACTTC. Protein sequence: CASIRRGIIETQYF.

This clonotype appeared a few times. This chain joins TRBV12-3 or TRBV12-4 and TRBJ2-7; TRBD1 agrees at 9 bases. V shed 6 bases, J shed 4 bases, and the junction held 7 bases outside the gene matches. The length of the CDR3 is 14 residues. The CDR3 coding sequence is TGTGCCAGCAGACAATGGGACAGGGTTTACGAGCAGTACTTC. Encoded protein: CASRQWDRVYEQYF.

In its sample, this clonotype was seen a few times. The V gene is TRBV2, the J gene TRBJ2-7, with D uncertain. This CDR3 is built from 12 residues. Germline assignment: CDR1 SNHLY and CDR2 FYNNEI. The V and J ends lost 3 bases and 2 bases respectively, with 5 bases between them. In DNA form, the CDR3 reads TGTGCCAGCAGTGAGACCCCCTACGAGCAGTACTTC. Its translation: CASSETPYEQYF.

The chain recombines TRBV10-3 with TRBJ1-1; 8 bases map to TRBD1. The germline CDR1 and CDR2 sequences are ENHRY and SYGVKD. This CDR3 has 15 residues. J gave up 2 bases and V 6 bases, and 8 bases lay outside the gene matches. The CDR3 coding sequence is TGTGCCATCAGATCGTCCGGGACAGGTAACACTGAAGCTTTCTTT. Protein product: CAIRSSGTGNTEAFF.

The chain couples TRBV20-1 to TRBJ2-5, with TRBD1 as a possible D gene (6 bases). The CDR3 totals 13 residues. Germline CDR1 DFQATT, CDR2 SNEGSKA (reference sequence). V gave up 6 bases and J gave up 4 bases, with 15 bases separating them. CDR3 bases: TGCAGTGCCGCGATACAGGGTGGAGAGACCCAGTACTTC. Residues: CSAAIQGGETQYF.

The sample holds one count of this clonotype. The chain couples TRBV29-1 to TRBJ1-2; the D gene is possibly TRBD1 (5 bases). Germline V gives CDR1 SQVTM, CDR2 ANQGSEA. The CDR3 loop spans 15 amino acids. V was cut by 4 bases and J by 4 bases, with 19 bases left in between. The CDR3 region is CSVVRLVGEAYGYTF. The CDR3 DNA reads as TGCAGCGTTGTTAGGCTTGTAGGGGAAGCCTATGGCTACACCTTC.

This clonotype was picked up many times. This chain uses TRBV2 with TRBJ1-2; D call uncertain. Trimming removed 4 bases from V and 4 bases from J, with 13 bases in between. CDR3 length: 14 residues. From germline, CDR1 is SNHLY and CDR2 FYNNEI. CDR3 sequence reads: CASSGAGKIYGYTF. The CDR3 nucleotides read TGTGCCAGCAGTGGGGCAGGCAAGATCTATGGCTACACCTTC.

To note about this clonotype: A much larger clone lies one base from this, so it may be a read error. DNA of the CDR3: TGTGCCAGCAGCTTAGACGGGACAGATATCCAAGAGACCCAGTACTTC. It translates to CASSLDGTDIQETQYF. The chain recombines TRBV7-9 with TRBJ2-5; 7 positions agree with TRBD1. Trimming at V came to 1 base and at J to 1 base, leaving 6 bases not matched to a gene. Germline V lookup: CDR1 SEHNR, CDR2 FQNEAQ (reference sequence). This CDR3 contains 16 residues.

This clonotype occurred many times. The chain recombines TRBV6-1 with TRBJ1-6; D call uncertain. CDR3 length: 15 residues. V was trimmed by 0 bases and J by 7 bases, leaving 10 bases between them. Germline V lookup: CDR1 MNHNS, CDR2 SASEGT. This CDR3 reads CASSEAGSNNSPLHF. The DNA for the CDR3 is TGTGCCAGCAGTGAAGCGGGCAGTAACAATTCACCCCTCCACTTT.

The rearrangement uses TRBV6-6 and TRBJ2-7; TRBD1 might be the D (5 bases). Germline CDR1 is MNHNY and CDR2 is SVGAGI (reference sequence). The CDR3 covers 13 residues. The V and J ends lost 6 bases and 1 base respectively, with 10 bases between them. The CDR3 bases are TGTGCCAGCAGGGCAGGGAATTCCTACGAGCAGTACTTC. Translation gives CASRAGNSYEQYF.

This clonotype was seen only a few times. This chain uses TRBV7-9 with TRBJ2-5; tentatively, D is TRBD2 (6 bases). Germline CDR1 and CDR2: SEHNR and FQNEAQ (reference sequence). The ends were cut back, 8 bases at V and 5 bases at J, with 18 bases in the middle. CDR3 length: 14 amino acids. In DNA form, the CDR3 reads TGTGCCAGCGCCGTGGGGGAGGCTGGGGAGACCCAGTACTTC. This translates into CASAVGEAGETQYF.

At least ten counts were recorded for this clonotype. This sequence joins TRBV7-2 and TRBJ2-6; no definite D call. Between the trimmed V and J ends, which lost 3 bases and 0 bases, there was a span of 6 bases. The germline gives CDR1 SGHTA, CDR2 FQGNSA. The CDR3 is 15 amino acids. CDR3 in DNA: TGTGCCAGCAGCTTTACAGTCTCTGGGGCCAACGTCCTGACTTTC. It codes for CASSFTVSGANVLTF. Combining the CDR3 with reference TRBV7-2 and TRBJ2-6 gives the whole variable domain GAGVSQSPSNKVTEKGKDVELRCDPISGHTALYWYRQSLGQGLEFLIYFQGNSAPDKSGLPSDRFSAERTGGSVSTLTIQRTQQEDSAVYLCASSFTVSGANVLTFGAGSRLTVL.

The J gene is TRBJ1-5, the V gene TRBV25-1; D is uncertain. Deletions cut 2 bases from V and 7 bases from J, with 15 bases between. The germline CDR1 and CDR2 sequences are MGHDK and SYGVNS. The CDR3 runs 15 residues. The CDR3 here is CASSEPEQWVQPQHF. In DNA form, the CDR3 reads TGTGCCAGCAGTGAACCGGAACAGTGGGTACAGCCCCAGCATTTT.

In its sample, this clonotype was seen many times. CDR3 sequence: CASSSNRAGANVLTF. CDR3 bases: TGTGCCAGCAGCTCCAACAGGGCTGGGGCCAACGTCCTGACTTTC. The J gene is TRBJ2-6, the V gene TRBV5-4, with D possibly being TRBD1 (6 bases). The CDR3 totals 15 residues. Trimming cost V 3 bases and J 2 bases, with 9 bases left between them. Germline CDR1 reads SGHNT; CDR2 reads YYREEE (reference sequence).

This clonotype was seen ten or more times. The chain employs TRBV19 and TRBJ1-1; D might be TRBD1 (6 bases). CDR3 length: 13 amino acids. With 9 bases removed from V and 1 base from J, the gap between germline ends came to 12 bases. Looked up from germline, CDR1 is LNHDA and CDR2 is SQIVND (reference sequence). The CDR3: CASSRTENTEAFF. The CDR3 DNA is TGTGCCAGCAGTCGGACAGAGAACACTGAAGCTTTCTTT.

This clonotype was picked up a small number of times. The chain recombines TRBV7-6 with TRBJ2-5, with 7 bases identical to TRBD2. This CDR3 contains 15 residues. The V segment lost 5 bases and the J segment 5 bases; nucleotides outside the gene matches: 11. Germline loops: CDR1 SGHVS, CDR2 FNYEAQ. CDR3 residues: CASSPGGGKGETQYF. The CDR3, as DNA: TGTGCCAGCAGCCCGGGAGGCGGAAAGGGGGAGACCCAGTACTTC.

This clonotype was seen many times. The gene calls are TRBV7-2 and TRBJ2-5, with D uncertain. CDR1 is SGHTA, CDR2 FQGNSA, per germline. The germline V and J ends were trimmed by 5 bases and 5 bases, with 9 bases remaining between them. The length of the CDR3 is 12 residues. The CDR3 sequence is CASSPFGETQYF. CDR3 bases: TGTGCCAGCAGCCCCTTCGGGGAGACCCAGTACTTC.

The V and J genes are TRBV11-2 and TRBJ1-1; D ambiguous. This CDR3 is built from 15 residues. Germline CDR1 reads SGHAT; CDR2 reads FQNNGV. V lost 1 base, J lost 1 base, and 10 bases lay in between. CDR3 bases: TGTGCCAGCAGCTTAGCGGTCATCAGGAACACTGAAGCTTTCTTT. Residues: CASSLAVIRNTEAFF.

This clonotype was counted between two and nine times. The rearrangement uses TRBV7-9 and TRBJ2-5; 7 bases are a match to TRBD1. Trimming removed 5 bases from V and 5 bases from J; junction bases left unmatched: 8. CDR3 size: 14 residues. The V gene's germline CDR1 is SEHNR and CDR2 FQNEAQ (reference sequence). For the CDR3, the DNA is TGTGCCAGCAGCCAACAGGGGCAGTGGGAGACCCAGTACTTC. This sequence encodes CASSQQGQWETQYF.

The chain couples TRBV7-9 to TRBJ2-7; 12 bases fit TRBD1. CDR1 and CDR2 (germline): SEHNR, FQNEAQ (reference sequence). The V segment lost 5 bases and the J segment 1 base; nucleotides outside the gene matches: 9. CDR3 length: 17 residues. The CDR3 loop reads CASSPGTGGSGSYEQYF. Here the CDR3 DNA reads TGTGCCAGCAGCCCCGGGACAGGGGGCTCTGGGTCCTACGAGCAGTACTTC.

J is TRBJ1-2 and V is TRBV14; D perhaps matches TRBD1 (6 bases). There are 17 residues in the CDR3. Germline CDR1 SGHDN, CDR2 FVKESK. V lost 0 bases to trimming and J lost 6 bases, with 20 bases between them. The CDR3 DNA reads TGTGCCAGCAGCCAAGACCTTTTGACAGGCGCTCTTAATGGCTACACCTTC. It translates to CASSQDLLTGALNGYTF.

The gene calls are TRBV6-1 and TRBJ2-5, with D unclear. Germline lookup yields CDR1 MNHNS and CDR2 SASEGT. V lost 2 bases and J lost 4, with 5 bases in between. This CDR3 is 12 amino acids long. The CDR3 loop is CASSELGETQYF. CDR3 nucleotides: TGTGCCAGCAGTGAACTAGGAGAGACCCAGTACTTC.

This clonotype appeared once. This chain connects TRBV7-9 to TRBJ2-7; TRBD1 aligns across 8 bases. V lost 3 bases, J lost 3 bases, and 10 bases stayed unmatched. CDR1 and CDR2 (germline): SEHNR, FQNEAQ (reference sequence). This CDR3 comprises 16 residues. The CDR3 sequence: CASSFPHTGGLYEQYF. DNA of the CDR3: TGTGCCAGCAGCTTTCCTCATACAGGGGGACTCTACGAGCAGTACTTC.

This sequence joins TRBV4-1 and TRBJ1-5, with D possibly TRBD1 on 6 matching bases. V lost 4 bases and J 3 bases, leaving 13 bases between the germline ends. Germline lookup yields CDR1 MGHRA and CDR2 YSYEKL. The CDR3 is 15 amino acids. CDR3 in amino acids: CASSPAGQTNQPQHF. CDR3 bases: TGCGCCAGCAGCCCAGCGGGACAAACCAATCAGCCCCAGCATTTT.